The present T cell receptor (beta chain) was sequenced within a study of Ad26.COV2.S vaccination and SARS-CoV-2 variants. Study-wide context: Ad26.COV2.S given intramuscularly, once or twice 56 days apart.

Sequencing used immunoSEQ multiplex PCR; TCRdb keeps in-frame clones, though not all of them. The sample contains about 410,000 clones, around 85% of which appear only once. The CDR3 is made up of 13 amino acids. Germline values: CDR1 SNHLY, CDR2 FYNNEI. V was pared by 5 bases and J by 3 bases, with 10 bases between. Treatment in this sample: some 20 received Ad26.COV2.S at low or high dose, single or two shots; roughly 5 received placebo; per-sample allocation not given. Collection of the samples took place on day 63 after the first injection of vaccine or placebo. The individual, an adult aged 18-55 years, was a donor in Boston.

The clonotype was recovered from a person aged 18 to 65 who received the Ad26.COV2.S COVID-19 vaccine or a placebo. This material consisted of peripheral blood, taken in a trial of Ad26.COV2.S vaccine versus placebo. The V gene is TRBV2, the J gene TRBJ1-2; tentative D call: TRBD1 (6 bases). The CDR3 protein is CASSSDSYYGYTF. The CDR3 coding sequence is TGTGCCAGCAGTTCGGACAGCTACTATGGCTACACCTTC. Drawing the rest from reference TRBV2 and TRBJ1-2, the complete variable domain is EPEVTQTPSHQVTQMGQEVILRCVPISNHLYFYWYRQILGQKVEFLVSFYNNEISEKSEIFDDQFSVERPDGSNFTLKIRSTKLEDSAMYFCASSSDSYYGYTFGSGTRLTVV.